These 24 T cell receptor beta chains came from one sample sequenced in a study of cytomegalovirus exposure and HLA in healthy donors. Vbeta (60) and Jbeta (13) primers were used in the PCR. Using immunoSEQ multiplex PCR, the repertoire was profiled, and TCRdb retains in-frame clones only, with some absent. Among around 99,000 clones listed, 74% were seen once. Material for sequencing was PBMCs. The receptors come from a woman in her thirties or forties in good health and CMV-seropositive.

This chain joins TRBV7-9 and TRBJ1-4; 8 bases agree with TRBD1. Germline-derived CDR1 and CDR2 are SEHNR and FQNEAQ (reference sequence). The CDR3 covers 15 residues. V lost 5 bases and J lost 5; bases outside the gene matches: 7. The CDR3 sequence: CASSPRDRRNEKLFF. As DNA, the CDR3 is TGTGCCAGCAGCCCTAGGGACAGGAGGAATGAAAAACTGTTTTTT. Variable domain in full (rest from reference TRBV7-9 and TRBJ1-4): DTGVSQNPRHKITKRGQNVTFRCDPISEHNRLYWYRQTLGQGPEFLTYFQNEAQLEKSRLLSDRFSAERPKGSFSTLEIQRTEQGDSAMYLCASSPRDRRNEKLFFGSGTQLSVL.

On this clone: In the same sample, other DNA sequences code for this CDR3. The chain couples TRBV30 to TRBJ1-5; no clear D gene. Per the germline V gene, CDR1 is GTSNPN and CDR2 is SVGIG (reference sequence). This CDR3 contains 13 residues. Trimming took off 5 bases at V and 1 base at J, with 9 bases between the two ends. As DNA, the CDR3 is TGTGCCTGGTCTCTGAGGAGCAATCAGCCCCAGCATTTT. It translates to CAWSLRSNQPQHF.

This clone came up a few times. The chain has TRBV7-9 and TRBJ1-1; D is unclear. Trimming pared 2 bases from V and 2 bases from J, leaving 9 bases between. This CDR3 is built from 14 residues. The germline V gene has CDR1 SEHNR and CDR2 FQNEAQ (reference sequence). The CDR3 sequence is CASSLSEGNTEAFF. As DNA, the CDR3 is TGTGCCAGCAGCTTATCGGAGGGTAACACTGAAGCTTTCTTT. Full variable domain (remainder filled in from reference TRBV7-9 and TRBJ1-1): DTGVSQNPRHKITKRGQNVTFRCDPISEHNRLYWYRQTLGQGPEFLTYFQNEAQLEKSRLLSDRFSAERPKGSFSTLEIQRTEQGDSAMYLCASSLSEGNTEAFFGQGTRLTVV.

This chain connects TRBV9 to TRBJ2-3; 9 bases align to TRBD1. CDR1 is SGDLS and CDR2 is YYNGEE in the germline V gene. Unmatched junction bases numbered 10, after V lost 3 bases and J lost 2 bases. This CDR3 region has 17 residues. The CDR3 sequence is CASSAYQGTGNTDTQYF. In DNA form, the CDR3 reads TGTGCCAGCAGCGCCTACCAAGGGACAGGGAACACAGATACGCAGTATTTT.

The gene calls are TRBV19 and TRBJ2-1; a possible D gene is TRBD2 (6 bases). Trimming removed 6 bases from V and 9 bases from J, with 18 bases in between. Germline CDR1 reads LNHDA; CDR2 reads SQIVND (reference sequence). The CDR3 runs 14 residues. The CDR3: CASSPQWARGEQFF. The CDR3 bases are TGTGCCAGTAGCCCACAGTGGGCGCGGGGTGAGCAGTTCTTC.

DNA for the CDR3: TGCGCCAGCAGCCTAGGGGGCGGGAACCTCAATGAAAAACTGTTTTTT. It encodes CASSLGGGNLNEKLFF. J is TRBJ1-4 and V is TRBV5-1; TRBD1 matches 7 bases. CDR1 is SGHRS and CDR2 is YFSETQ in the germline V gene. The CDR3 contains 16 residues. V gave up 4 bases and J gave up 5 bases; unmatched junction bases: 11.

This clone showed up just a few times. The chain is built from TRBV5-4 and TRBJ2-7, with TRBD1 identical over 9 bases. Germline-derived CDR1 and CDR2 are SGHNT and YYREEE (reference sequence). Germline trimming cut 4 bases from V and 3 bases from J; bases unmatched to any gene: 2. The CDR3 loop spans 13 amino acids. CDR3 region: CASSRTGDYEQYF. The CDR3 coding sequence is TGTGCCAGCAGCCGGACAGGGGACTACGAGCAGTACTTC. The variable domain in full, with the rest retrieved from reference TRBV5-4 and TRBJ2-7, is ETGVTQSPTHLIKTRGQQVTLRCSSQSGHNTVSWYQQALGQGPQFIFQYYREEENGRGNFPPRFSGLQFPNYSSELNVNALELDDSALYLCASSRTGDYEQYFGPGTRLTVT.

This sequence joins TRBV18 and TRBJ1-1; unclear D gene. CDR1 and CDR2 from the germline V gene are KGHSH and LQKENI. CDR3 length: 13 amino acids. V was shortened by 8 bases and J by 0 bases, with 10 bases between the two germline ends. CDR3 amino acids: CASPTEMNTEAFF. For the CDR3, the DNA is TGTGCCAGCCCTACAGAGATGAACACTGAAGCTTTCTTT. Combining the CDR3 with reference TRBV18 and TRBJ1-1 gives the whole variable domain NAGVMQNPRHLVRRRGQEARLRCSPMKGHSHVYWYRQLPEEGLKFMVYLQKENIIDESGMPKERFSAEFPKEGPSILRIQQVVRGDSAAYFCASPTEMNTEAFFGQGTRLTVV.

This clone turned up a few times. V gene TRBV5-6 combines with J gene TRBJ2-3; TRBD1 might be the D (6 bases). Per the germline V gene, CDR1 is SGHDT and CDR2 is YYEEEE. Trimming removed 6 bases at V and 1 base at J, with 12 bases between. The CDR3 consists of 14 residues. CDR3 nucleotide sequence: TGTGCCAGCATGATCCCAGGGGGCACAGATACGCAGTATTTT. It translates to CASMIPGGTDTQYF.

The chain couples TRBV18 to TRBJ2-1; D possibly corresponds to TRBD1 (6 bases). Germline V gives CDR1 KGHSH, CDR2 LQKENI. Trimming cost V 5 bases and J 5 bases, with 10 bases left between them. The CDR3 length is 13 residues. The CDR3 DNA is TGTGCCAGCTCAACGAACAGGGACAATGAGCAGTTCTTC. Translation gives CASSTNRDNEQFF. Full variable domain (outside the CDR3, taken from reference TRBV18 and TRBJ2-1): NAGVMQNPRHLVRRRGQEARLRCSPMKGHSHVYWYRQLPEEGLKFMVYLQKENIIDESGMPKERFSAEFPKEGPSILRIQQVVRGDSAAYFCASSTNRDNEQFFGPGTRLTVL.

This clone was found a few times. V and J are TRBV6-6 and TRBJ1-6, with unresolved D. This CDR3 is 14 amino acids long. Trimming shortened V by 2 bases and J by 9 bases, and 11 bases separated the two germline ends. The germline V gene encodes CDR1 MNHNY and CDR2 SVGAGI (reference sequence). The DNA of the CDR3 is TGTGCCAGCAGTTACCCGGAGGATATTTCACCCCTCCACTTT. This gives the protein CASSYPEDISPLHF.

This clone appeared a few times. The V and J genes are TRBV6-5 and TRBJ1-2; a possible D gene is TRBD1 (6 bases). Germline lookup yields CDR1 MNHEY and CDR2 SVGAGI. Trimming took 6 bases from V and 2 from J, leaving 10 bases between them. The CDR3 is 13 residues long. This chain's CDR3 is CASRTDRNYGYTF. In nucleotides, the CDR3 is TGTGCCAGCAGGACGGACAGAAACTATGGCTACACCTTC.

The chain is built from TRBV19 and TRBJ1-6; TRBD1 matches 8 bases. Germline V gives CDR1 LNHDA, CDR2 SQIVND (reference sequence). The CDR3 extends over 16 amino acids. V gave up 7 bases and J gave up 8 bases; unmatched junction bases: 13. CDR3 loop: CASTHSGGAGDSPLHF. The CDR3 DNA sequence: TGTGCCAGTACCCACTCAGGGGGCGCAGGGGATTCACCCCTCCACTTT.

The CDR3 spells CASSSGGNFRGYGYTF. CDR3 nucleotide sequence: TGTGCCAGCAGCTCAGGGGGGAACTTCAGAGGGTATGGCTACACCTTC. The chain recombines TRBV7-2 with TRBJ1-2; 7 positions agree with TRBD1. The germline gives CDR1 SGHTA, CDR2 FQGNSA. Trimming took 4 bases from V and 5 from J; bases not matched to a gene: 13. CDR3 length equals 16 residues. Together with reference TRBV7-2 and TRBJ1-2, the CDR3 gives the full variable domain: GAGVSQSPSNKVTEKGKDVELRCDPISGHTALYWYRQSLGQGLEFLIYFQGNSAPDKSGLPSDRFSAERTGGSVSTLTIQRTQQEDSAVYLCASSSGGNFRGYGYTFGSGTRLTVV.

The gene calls are TRBV5-6 and TRBJ1-5; tentatively, D is TRBD1 (5 bases). The ends were cut back, 4 bases at V and 1 base at J, with 12 bases in the middle. Looked up from germline, CDR1 is SGHDT and CDR2 is YYEEEE. The CDR3 is made up of 15 amino acids. CDR3 nucleotides: TGTGCCAGCAGCCGGAGGGGATCAAGCAATCAGCCCCAGCATTTT. Its protein product is CASSRRGSSNQPQHF.

The chain combines TRBV9 with TRBJ2-1, with D perhaps matching TRBD1 (6 bases). V was trimmed by 3 bases and J by 0 bases, leaving 10 bases between them. The CDR3 runs to 15 residues. The germline CDR1 and CDR2 sequences are SGDLS and YYNGEE. The CDR3 nucleotides read TGTGCCAGCAGCGGCGAGGGACACTCCTACAATGAGCAGTTCTTC. Translated, it gives CASSGEGHSYNEQFF.

The genes are TRBV5-1 and TRBJ1-1; the match to TRBD1 covers 7 bases. Trimming took 0 bases from V and 4 from J; bases not matched to a gene: 6. CDR3 length: 15 residues. In germline, CDR1 is SGHRS, CDR2 YFSETQ. CDR3 nucleotides: TGCGCCAGCAGCTTGGGACAGGGATTTGGCACTGAAGCTTTCTTT. This sequence encodes CASSLGQGFGTEAFF.

This sequence joins TRBV11-2 and TRBJ2-5; 7 nucleotides agree with TRBD1. Trimming removed 1 base from V and 1 base from J; junction bases left unmatched: 6. This CDR3 has 16 amino acids. Germline-derived CDR1 and CDR2 are SGHAT and FQNNGV. The DNA for the CDR3 is TGTGCCAGCAGCTTAGCGGCAGGGGGTTTCCAAGAGACCCAGTACTTC. Translated: CASSLAAGGFQETQYF. The full variable domain, rest sourced from reference TRBV11-2 and TRBJ2-5, is EAGVAQSPRYKIIEKRQSVAFWCNPISGHATLYWYQQILGQGPKLLIQFQNNGVVDDSQLPKDRFSAERLKGVDSTLKIQPAKLEDSAVYLCASSLAAGGFQETQYFGPGTRLLVL.

J is TRBJ1-5 and V is TRBV5-1; maybe TRBD1 (5 bases). CDR1 is SGHRS, CDR2 YFSETQ, per germline. The V end was cut by 5 bases, the J end by 4 bases, with 10 bases between. This CDR3 contains 13 residues. CDR3 nucleotides: TGCGCCAGCAGTTCCGACAGAAATCAGCCCCAGCATTTT. It encodes CASSSDRNQPQHF. Full variable domain (outside the CDR3, taken from reference TRBV5-1 and TRBJ1-5): KAGVTQTPRYLIKTRGQQVTLSCSPISGHRSVSWYQQTPGQGLQFLFEYFSETQRNKGNFPGRFSGRQFSNSRSEMNVSTLELGDSALYLCASSSDRNQPQHFGDGTRLSIL.

This clone was observed a handful of times. This sequence joins TRBV27 and TRBJ1-2, with D perhaps TRBD1 (6 bases). The germline gives CDR1 MNHEY, CDR2 SMNVEV (reference sequence). V lost 8 bases to trimming and J lost 8 bases, with 21 bases between them. CDR3 length: 14 amino acids. The CDR3 sequence is CASRSGTLRWGYTF. The CDR3 coding sequence is TGTGCCAGCCGATCCGGGACACTCCGGTGGGGCTACACCTTC.

The V call is TRBV9, the J call TRBJ1-1; D is perhaps TRBD1 (6 bases). The CDR3 loop spans 14 amino acids. Deletions cut 0 bases from V and 3 bases from J, with 9 bases between. The germline CDR1 and CDR2 sequences are SGDLS and YYNGEE. The chain's CDR3 is CASSVGAGDTEAFF. CDR3 nucleotide sequence: TGTGCCAGCAGCGTAGGGGCAGGGGACACTGAAGCTTTCTTT.

CDR3 amino acids: CASSWSIGNTIYF. The DNA for the CDR3 is TGTGCCAGCAGCTGGAGCATCGGAAACACCATATATTTT. V usage is TRBV7-6 and J usage is TRBJ1-3; D gene ambiguous. Germline V gene lookup returns CDR1 SGHVS and CDR2 FNYEAQ. This CDR3 comprises 13 residues. V was clipped by 4 bases and J by 4 bases, with 8 bases between them.

This clone came up a few times. The chain is built from TRBV5-1 and TRBJ1-1; 7 positions agree with TRBD1. Germline CDR1 reads SGHRS; CDR2 reads YFSETQ. The junction had 7 bases not matched to a gene; V was cut back by 4 bases and J by 1 base. This CDR3 contains 15 residues. The CDR3 is CASSPGQFTNTEAFF. As DNA, the CDR3 is TGCGCCAGCAGCCCGGGACAGTTCACGAACACTGAAGCTTTCTTT.

This sequence joins TRBV6-5 and TRBJ1-6, with D unresolved. The CDR3 length is 13 residues. Germline CDR1 MNHEY, CDR2 SVGAGI. V was clipped by 5 bases and J by 3 bases, with 5 bases between them. CDR3 protein: CASSRDYNSPLHF. In DNA form, the CDR3 reads TGTGCCAGCAGTCGGGACTATAATTCACCCCTCCACTTT.